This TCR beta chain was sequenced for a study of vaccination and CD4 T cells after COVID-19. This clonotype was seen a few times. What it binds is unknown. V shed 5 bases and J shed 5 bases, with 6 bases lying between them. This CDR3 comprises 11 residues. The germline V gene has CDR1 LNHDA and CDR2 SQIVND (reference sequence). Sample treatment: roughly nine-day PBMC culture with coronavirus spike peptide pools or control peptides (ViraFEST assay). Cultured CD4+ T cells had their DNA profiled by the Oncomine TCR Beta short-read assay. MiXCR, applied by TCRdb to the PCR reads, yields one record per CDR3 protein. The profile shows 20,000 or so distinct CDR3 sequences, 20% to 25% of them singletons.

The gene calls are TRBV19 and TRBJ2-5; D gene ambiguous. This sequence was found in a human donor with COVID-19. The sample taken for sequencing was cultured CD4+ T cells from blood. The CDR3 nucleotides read TGTGCCAGTAGTGTCAGCGAGACCCAGTACTTC. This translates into CASSVSETQYF.